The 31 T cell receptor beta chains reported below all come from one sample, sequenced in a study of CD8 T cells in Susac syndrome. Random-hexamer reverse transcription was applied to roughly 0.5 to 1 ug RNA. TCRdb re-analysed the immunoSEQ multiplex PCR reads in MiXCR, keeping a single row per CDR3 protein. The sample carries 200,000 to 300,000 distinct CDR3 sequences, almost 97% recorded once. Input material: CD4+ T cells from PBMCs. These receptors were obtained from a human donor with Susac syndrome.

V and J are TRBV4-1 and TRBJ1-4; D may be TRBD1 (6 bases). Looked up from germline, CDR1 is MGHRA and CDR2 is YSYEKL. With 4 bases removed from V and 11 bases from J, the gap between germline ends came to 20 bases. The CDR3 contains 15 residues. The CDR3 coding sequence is TGCGCCAGCAGCCGCGGACAGCCGGAGGATGGGAAACTGTTTTTT. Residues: CASSRGQPEDGKLFF.

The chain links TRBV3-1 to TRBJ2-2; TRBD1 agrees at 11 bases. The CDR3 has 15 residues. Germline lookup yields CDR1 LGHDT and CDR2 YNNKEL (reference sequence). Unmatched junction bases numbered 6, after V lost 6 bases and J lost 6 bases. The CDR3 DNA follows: TGTGCCAGCAGTCAGGACAGGGGGCTCGCCGGGGAGCTGTTTTTT. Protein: CASSQDRGLAGELFF.

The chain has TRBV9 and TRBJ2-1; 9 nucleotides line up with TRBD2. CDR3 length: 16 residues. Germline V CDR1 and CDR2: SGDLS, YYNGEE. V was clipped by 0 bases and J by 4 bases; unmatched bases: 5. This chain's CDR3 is CASSVGAGGIYNEQFF. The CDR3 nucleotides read TGTGCCAGCAGCGTAGGGGCGGGAGGGATATACAATGAGCAGTTCTTC.

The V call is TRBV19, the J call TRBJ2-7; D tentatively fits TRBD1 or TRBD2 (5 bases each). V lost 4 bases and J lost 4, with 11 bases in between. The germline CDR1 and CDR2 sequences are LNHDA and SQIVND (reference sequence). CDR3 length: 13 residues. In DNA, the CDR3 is TGTGCCAGTAGTACCAACGGGGCATACGAGCAGTACTTC. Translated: CASSTNGAYEQYF.

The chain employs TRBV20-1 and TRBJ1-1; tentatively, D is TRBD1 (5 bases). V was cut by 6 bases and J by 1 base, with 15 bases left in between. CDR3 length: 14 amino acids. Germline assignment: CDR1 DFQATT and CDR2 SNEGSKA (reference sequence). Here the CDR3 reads CSASLRQTNTEAFF. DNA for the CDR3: TGCAGTGCAAGCCTACGACAGACGAACACTGAAGCTTTCTTT.

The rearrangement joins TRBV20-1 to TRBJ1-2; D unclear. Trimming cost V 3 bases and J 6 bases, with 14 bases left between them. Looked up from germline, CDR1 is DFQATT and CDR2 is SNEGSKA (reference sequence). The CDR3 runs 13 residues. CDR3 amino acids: CSASRPELNGYTF. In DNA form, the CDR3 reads TGCAGTGCTAGCCGGCCAGAACTTAATGGCTACACCTTC.

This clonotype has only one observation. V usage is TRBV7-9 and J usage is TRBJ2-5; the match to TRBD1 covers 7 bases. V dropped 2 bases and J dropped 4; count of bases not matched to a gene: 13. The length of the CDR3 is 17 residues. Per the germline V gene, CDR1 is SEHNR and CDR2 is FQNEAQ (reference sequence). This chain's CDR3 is CASSLYEGQRLRETQYF. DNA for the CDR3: TGTGCCAGCAGCTTATATGAGGGACAGAGACTTCGAGAGACCCAGTACTTC.

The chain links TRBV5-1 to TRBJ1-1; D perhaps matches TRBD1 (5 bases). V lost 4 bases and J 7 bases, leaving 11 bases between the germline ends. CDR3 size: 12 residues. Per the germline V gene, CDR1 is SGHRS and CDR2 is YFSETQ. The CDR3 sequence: CASSTGQHEAFF. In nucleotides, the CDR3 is TGCGCCAGCAGCACGGGGCAGCATGAAGCTTTCTTT.

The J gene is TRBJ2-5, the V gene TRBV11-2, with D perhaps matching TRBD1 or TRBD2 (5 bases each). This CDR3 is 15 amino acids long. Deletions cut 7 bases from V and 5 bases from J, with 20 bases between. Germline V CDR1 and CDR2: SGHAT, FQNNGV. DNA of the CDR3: TGTGCCAGCACCCCAACCGGGACGGAGGTGGAGACCCAGTACTTC. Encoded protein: CASTPTGTEVETQYF.

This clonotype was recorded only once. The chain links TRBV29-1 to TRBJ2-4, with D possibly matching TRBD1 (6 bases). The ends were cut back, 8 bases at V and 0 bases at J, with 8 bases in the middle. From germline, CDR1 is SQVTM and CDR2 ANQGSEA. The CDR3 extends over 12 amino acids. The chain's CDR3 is CSLRGAKNIQYF. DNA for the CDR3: TGCAGCCTCAGGGGAGCCAAAAACATTCAGTACTTC. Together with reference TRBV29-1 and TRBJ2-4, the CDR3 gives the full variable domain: SAVISQKPSRDICQRGTSLTIQCQVDSQVTMMFWYRQQPGQSLTLIATANQGSEATYESGFVIDKFPISRPNLTFSTLTVSNMSPEDSSIYLCSLRGAKNIQYFGAGTRLSVL.

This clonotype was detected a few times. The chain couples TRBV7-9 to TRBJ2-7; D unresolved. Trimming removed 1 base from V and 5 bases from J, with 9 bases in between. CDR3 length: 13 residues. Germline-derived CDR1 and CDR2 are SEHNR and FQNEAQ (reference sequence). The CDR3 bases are TGTGCCAGCAGCTTAGGTTTAGCTAACGAGCAGTACTTC. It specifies CASSLGLANEQYF.

Here the CDR3 reads CASIPLAGGLSTDTQYF. CDR3 in DNA: TGTGCCAGCATTCCGCTAGCGGGAGGGCTAAGCACAGATACGCAGTATTTT. The chain couples TRBV28 to TRBJ2-3; TRBD2 agrees at 12 bases. V shed 7 bases, J shed 0 bases, and the junction held 8 bases outside the gene matches. CDR3 length: 17 residues. Per germline, CDR1 MDHEN and CDR2 SYDVKM.

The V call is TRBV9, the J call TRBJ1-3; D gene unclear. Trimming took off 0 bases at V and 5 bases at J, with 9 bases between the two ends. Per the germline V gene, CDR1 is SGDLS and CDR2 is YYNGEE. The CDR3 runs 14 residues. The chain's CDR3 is CASSVGGSRNTIYF. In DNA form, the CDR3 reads TGTGCCAGCAGCGTAGGGGGTAGTAGAAACACCATATATTTT.

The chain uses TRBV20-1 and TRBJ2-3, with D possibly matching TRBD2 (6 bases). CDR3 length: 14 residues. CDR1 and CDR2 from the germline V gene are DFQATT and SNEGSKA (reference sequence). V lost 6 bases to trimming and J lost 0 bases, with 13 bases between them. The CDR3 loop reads CSAKIAASTDTQYF. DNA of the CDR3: TGCAGTGCCAAAATAGCGGCTAGCACAGATACGCAGTATTTT.

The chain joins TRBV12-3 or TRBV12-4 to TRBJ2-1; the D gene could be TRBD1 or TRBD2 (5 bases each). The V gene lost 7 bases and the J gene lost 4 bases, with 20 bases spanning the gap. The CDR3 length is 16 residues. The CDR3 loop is CASTFDRDPWYNEQFF. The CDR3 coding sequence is TGTGCCAGCACATTCGACCGGGACCCCTGGTACAATGAGCAGTTCTTC.

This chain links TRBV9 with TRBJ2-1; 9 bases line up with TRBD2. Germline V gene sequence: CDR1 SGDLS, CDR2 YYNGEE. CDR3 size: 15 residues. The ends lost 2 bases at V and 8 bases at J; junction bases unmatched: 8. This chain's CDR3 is CASSVDGTSFDEQFF. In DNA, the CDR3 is TGTGCCAGCAGCGTTGATGGGACTAGCTTCGATGAGCAGTTCTTC.

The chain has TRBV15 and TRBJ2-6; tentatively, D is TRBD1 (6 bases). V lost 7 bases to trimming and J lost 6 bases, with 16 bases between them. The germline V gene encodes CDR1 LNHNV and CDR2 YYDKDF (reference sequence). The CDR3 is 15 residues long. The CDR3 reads CATTQQGSKANVLTF. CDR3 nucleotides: TGTGCCACCACCCAACAGGGTAGTAAGGCCAACGTCCTGACTTTC.

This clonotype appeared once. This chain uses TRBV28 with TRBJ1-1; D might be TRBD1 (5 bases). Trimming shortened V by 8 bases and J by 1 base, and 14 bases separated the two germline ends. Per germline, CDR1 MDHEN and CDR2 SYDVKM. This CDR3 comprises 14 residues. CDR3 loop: CASVDSQPNTEAFF. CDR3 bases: TGTGCCAGCGTTGACAGCCAGCCGAACACTGAAGCTTTCTTT.

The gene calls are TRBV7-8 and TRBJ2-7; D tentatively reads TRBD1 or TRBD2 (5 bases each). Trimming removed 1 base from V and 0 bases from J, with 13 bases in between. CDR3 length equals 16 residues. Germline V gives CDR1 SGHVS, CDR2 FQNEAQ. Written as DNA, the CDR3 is TGTGCCAGCAGCTTAGGCCTGGGACCCTTCTCCTACGAGCAGTACTTC. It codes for CASSLGLGPFSYEQYF.

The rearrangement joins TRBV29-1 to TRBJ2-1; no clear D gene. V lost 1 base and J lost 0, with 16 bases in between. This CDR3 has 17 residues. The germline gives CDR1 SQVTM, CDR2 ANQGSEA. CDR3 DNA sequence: TGCAGCGTTGAAGCCGAGGATACCTCGAGCTCCTACAATGAGCAGTTCTTC. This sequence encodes CSVEAEDTSSSYNEQFF.

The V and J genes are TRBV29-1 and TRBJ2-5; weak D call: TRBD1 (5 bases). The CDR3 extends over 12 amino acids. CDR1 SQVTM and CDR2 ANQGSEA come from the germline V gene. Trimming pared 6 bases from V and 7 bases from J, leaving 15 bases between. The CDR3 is CSVQVLERTQYF. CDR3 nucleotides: TGCAGCGTACAGGTCCTGGAGCGGACCCAGTACTTC.

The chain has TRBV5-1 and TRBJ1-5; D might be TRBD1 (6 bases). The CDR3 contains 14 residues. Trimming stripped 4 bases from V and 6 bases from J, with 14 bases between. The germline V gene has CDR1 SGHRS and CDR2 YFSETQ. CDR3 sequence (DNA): TGCGCCAGCAGCGAGGGGGGGGTTGGTCAGCCCCAGCATTTT. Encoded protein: CASSEGGVGQPQHF.

In nucleotides, the CDR3 is TGTGCCAGCAGTTTGGACGGAAGCTCCTACGAGCAGTACTTC. This encodes CASSLDGSSYEQYF. This rearrangement joins TRBV12-3 or TRBV12-4 to TRBJ2-7; unclear D gene. Trimming shortened V by 3 bases and J by 0 bases, and 9 bases separated the two germline ends. The CDR3 length is 14 residues.

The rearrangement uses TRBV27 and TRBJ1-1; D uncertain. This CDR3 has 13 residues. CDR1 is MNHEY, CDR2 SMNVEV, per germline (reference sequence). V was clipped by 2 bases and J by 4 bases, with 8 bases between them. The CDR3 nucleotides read TGTGCCAGCAGTTTACAGGCCATCACTGAAGCTTTCTTT. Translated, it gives CASSLQAITEAFF.

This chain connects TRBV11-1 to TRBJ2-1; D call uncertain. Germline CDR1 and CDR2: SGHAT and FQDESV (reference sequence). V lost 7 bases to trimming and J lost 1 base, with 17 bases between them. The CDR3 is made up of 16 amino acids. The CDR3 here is CASNNPDASSYNEQFF. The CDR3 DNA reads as TGTGCCAGCAACAACCCGGACGCTTCTTCCTACAATGAGCAGTTCTTC.

The CDR3 DNA reads TGTGCTAGTGGTCCCCCTCGACAGGGGGCCGGGGAGCTGTTTTTT. This gives the protein CASGPPRQGAGELFF. The rearrangement links TRBV12-5 to TRBJ2-2; 9 bases agree with TRBD1. The germline V gene has CDR1 LGHNT and CDR2 FRNRAP. The V gene end was trimmed by 5 bases and the J gene end by 6 bases; junction bases not matched to a gene: 7. This CDR3 is 15 amino acids long.

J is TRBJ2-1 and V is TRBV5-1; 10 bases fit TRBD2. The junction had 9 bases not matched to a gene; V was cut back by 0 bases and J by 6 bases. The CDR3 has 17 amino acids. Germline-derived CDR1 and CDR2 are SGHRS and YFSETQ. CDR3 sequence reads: CASSLEAGLAFGNEQFF. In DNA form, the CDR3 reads TGCGCCAGCAGCTTGGAAGCGGGACTAGCGTTTGGCAATGAGCAGTTCTTC. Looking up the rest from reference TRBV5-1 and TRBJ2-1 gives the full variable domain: KAGVTQTPRYLIKTRGQQVTLSCSPISGHRSVSWYQQTPGQGLQFLFEYFSETQRNKGNFPGRFSGRQFSNSRSEMNVSTLELGDSALYLCASSLEAGLAFGNEQFFGPGTRLTVL.

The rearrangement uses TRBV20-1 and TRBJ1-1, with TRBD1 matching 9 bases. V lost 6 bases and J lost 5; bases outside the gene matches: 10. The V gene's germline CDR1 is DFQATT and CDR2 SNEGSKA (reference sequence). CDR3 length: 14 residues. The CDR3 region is CSASLQGAGTEAFF. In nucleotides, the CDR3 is TGCAGTGCGAGCTTACAGGGGGCTGGTACTGAAGCTTTCTTT.

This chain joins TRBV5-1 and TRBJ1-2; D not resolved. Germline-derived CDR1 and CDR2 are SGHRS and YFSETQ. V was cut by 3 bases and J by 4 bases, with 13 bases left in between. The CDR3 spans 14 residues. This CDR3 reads CASSSGTDTYGYTF. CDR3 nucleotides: TGCGCCAGCAGCTCAGGAACAGATACCTATGGCTACACCTTC. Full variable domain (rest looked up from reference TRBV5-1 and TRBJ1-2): KAGVTQTPRYLIKTRGQQVTLSCSPISGHRSVSWYQQTPGQGLQFLFEYFSETQRNKGNFPGRFSGRQFSNSRSEMNVSTLELGDSALYLCASSSGTDTYGYTFGSGTRLTVV.

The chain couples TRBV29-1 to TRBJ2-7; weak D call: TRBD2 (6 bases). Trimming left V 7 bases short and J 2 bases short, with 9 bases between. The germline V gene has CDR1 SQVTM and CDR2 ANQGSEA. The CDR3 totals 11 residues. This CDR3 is CSAGEPYEQYF. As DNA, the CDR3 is TGCAGCGCGGGGGAACCCTACGAGCAGTACTTC.

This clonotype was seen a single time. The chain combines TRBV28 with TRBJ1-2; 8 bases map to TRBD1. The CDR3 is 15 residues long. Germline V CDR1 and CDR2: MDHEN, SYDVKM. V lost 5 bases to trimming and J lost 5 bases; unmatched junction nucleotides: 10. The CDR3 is CASSRSGTGSYGYTF. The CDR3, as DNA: TGTGCCAGCAGTCGCTCCGGGACAGGCTCATATGGCTACACCTTC.